A single sample gave rise to the 5 T cell receptor beta chains below, sequenced in a study of shared T cell receptors in the human thymus. Clones were sequenced by immunoSEQ multiplex PCR, and TCRdb holds only the in-frame ones, with some missing. The table shows 650,000 to 950,000 clones, with approximately 85% occurring only once. This sample also belongs to another study, concerning human thymus T cells.

What was sequenced was thymocytes. These receptors originate from a girl under three years old with a congenital heart defect.

The rearrangement joins TRBV9 to TRBJ1-6; no clear D. The V end was cut by 4 bases, the J end by 5 bases, with 19 bases between. CDR1 and CDR2 from the germline V gene are SGDLS and YYNGEE. This CDR3 has 17 residues. CDR3 sequence reads: CASSSLGGSGNNSPLHF. The CDR3 coding sequence is TGTGCCAGCAGCTCCCTGGGAGGGTCTGGGAATAATTCACCCCTCCACTTT.

The rearrangement links TRBV11-2 to TRBJ1-2, with D tentatively TRBD1 (5 bases). Trimming left V 0 bases short and J 4 bases short, with 12 bases between. Germline CDR1 is SGHAT and CDR2 is FQNNGV. The length of the CDR3 is 15 residues. CDR3 amino acids: CASSLDIRGTYGYTF. In nucleotides, the CDR3 is TGTGCCAGCAGCTTAGATATACGGGGGACCTATGGCTACACCTTC.

The J gene is TRBJ2-7, the V gene TRBV7-9, with 7 positions matching TRBD1. The CDR3 is 15 residues long. The V gene's germline CDR1 is SEHNR and CDR2 FQNEAQ (reference sequence). With V trimmed by 4 bases and J by 0 bases, 6 bases remained unmatched. CDR3 in DNA: TGTGCCAGCAGCTCACAGGGGCCCTCCTCCTACGAGCAGTACTTC. Translated, it gives CASSSQGPSSYEQYF.

The rearrangement joins TRBV5-1 to TRBJ1-2, with 9 bases lining up with TRBD1. The CDR3 has 19 amino acids. With 3 bases clipped from V and 6 bases from J, the junction kept 21 bases outside the gene matches. CDR1 SGHRS and CDR2 YFSETQ come from the germline V gene. The chain's CDR3 is CASSSNLPRQGEGYNGYTF. CDR3 bases: TGCGCCAGCAGCTCCAACCTCCCAAGACAGGGGGAGGGGTATAATGGCTACACCTTC.

The chain carries TRBV5-1 and TRBJ1-1; 7 bases align to TRBD1. From germline, CDR1 is SGHRS and CDR2 YFSETQ. V shed 6 bases and J 3 bases; nucleotides not matched to a gene: 8. This CDR3 comprises 14 residues. The CDR3, as DNA: TGCGCCAGCAAGAGTTCAGGGGGAGACACTGAAGCTTTCTTT. Encoded protein: CASKSSGGDTEAFF. Full variable domain (outside the CDR3, taken from reference TRBV5-1 and TRBJ1-1): KAGVTQTPRYLIKTRGQQVTLSCSPISGHRSVSWYQQTPGQGLQFLFEYFSETQRNKGNFPGRFSGRQFSNSRSEMNVSTLELGDSALYLCASKSSGGDTEAFFGQGTRLTVV.